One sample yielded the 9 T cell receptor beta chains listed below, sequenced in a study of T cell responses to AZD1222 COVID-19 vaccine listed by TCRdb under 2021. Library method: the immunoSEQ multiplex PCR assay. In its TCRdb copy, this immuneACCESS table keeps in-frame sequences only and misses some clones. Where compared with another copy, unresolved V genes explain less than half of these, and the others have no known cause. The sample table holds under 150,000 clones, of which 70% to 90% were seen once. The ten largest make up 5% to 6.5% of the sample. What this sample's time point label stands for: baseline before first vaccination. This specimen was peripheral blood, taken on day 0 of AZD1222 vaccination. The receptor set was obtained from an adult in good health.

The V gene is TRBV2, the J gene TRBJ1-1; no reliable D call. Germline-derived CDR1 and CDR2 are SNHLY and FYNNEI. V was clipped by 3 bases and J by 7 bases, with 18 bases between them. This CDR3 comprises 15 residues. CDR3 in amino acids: CASSESGSPGHEAFF. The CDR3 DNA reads TGTGCCAGCAGTGAGAGCGGCAGCCCTGGCCATGAAGCTTTCTTT.

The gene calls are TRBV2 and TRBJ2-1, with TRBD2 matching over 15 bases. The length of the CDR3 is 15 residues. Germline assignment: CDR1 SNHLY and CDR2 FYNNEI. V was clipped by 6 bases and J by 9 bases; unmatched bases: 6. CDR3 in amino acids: CASREGLAGGGEQFF. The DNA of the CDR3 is TGTGCCAGCAGAGAGGGACTAGCGGGAGGAGGTGAGCAGTTCTTC.

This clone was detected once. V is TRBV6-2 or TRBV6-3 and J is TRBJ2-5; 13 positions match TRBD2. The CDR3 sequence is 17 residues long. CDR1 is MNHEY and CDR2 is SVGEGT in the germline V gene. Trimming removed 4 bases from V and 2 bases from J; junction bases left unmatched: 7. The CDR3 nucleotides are TGTGCCAGCAGTTTCCACCGGACTAGCGGGGGACAAGAGACCCAGTACTTC. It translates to CASSFHRTSGGQETQYF.

This chain's CDR3 is CASSPRTGGNEKLFF. The CDR3 bases are TGTGCCAGCAGCCCACGGACAGGGGGAAATGAAAAACTGTTTTTT. The gene calls are TRBV27 and TRBJ1-4; the match to TRBD1 covers 10 bases. The CDR3 sequence is 15 residues long. The J segment lost 5 bases and the V segment lost 6 bases, leaving 6 bases of the junction unmatched. Germline V CDR1 and CDR2: MNHEY, SMNVEV (reference sequence).

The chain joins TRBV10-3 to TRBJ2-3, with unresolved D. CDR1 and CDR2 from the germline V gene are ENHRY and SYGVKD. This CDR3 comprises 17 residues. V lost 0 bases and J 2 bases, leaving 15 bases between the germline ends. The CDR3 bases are TGTGCCATCAGTGAGTCGATCGCAGGCCTAGACACAGATACGCAGTATTTT. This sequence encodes CAISESIAGLDTDTQYF.

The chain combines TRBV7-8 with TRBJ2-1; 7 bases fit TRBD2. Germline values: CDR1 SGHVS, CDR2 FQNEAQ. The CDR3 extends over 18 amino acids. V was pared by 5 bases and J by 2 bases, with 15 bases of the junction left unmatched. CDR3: CASSLRAGLGGTYNEQFF. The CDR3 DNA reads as TGTGCCAGCAGCCTAAGGGCAGGTTTGGGGGGGACCTACAATGAGCAGTTCTTC. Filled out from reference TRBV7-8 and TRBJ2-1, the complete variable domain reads GAGVSQSPRYKVAKRGQDVALRCDPISGHVSLFWYQQALGQGPEFLTYFQNEAQLDKSGLPSDRFFAERPEGSVSTLKIQRTQQEDSAVYLCASSLRAGLGGTYNEQFFGPGTRLTVL.

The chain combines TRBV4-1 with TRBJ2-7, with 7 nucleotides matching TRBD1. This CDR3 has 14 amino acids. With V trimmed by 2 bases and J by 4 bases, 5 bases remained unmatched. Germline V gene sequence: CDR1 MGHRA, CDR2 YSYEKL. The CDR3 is CASSQTQGVYEQYF. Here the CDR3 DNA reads TGCGCCAGCAGCCAAACCCAGGGGGTTTACGAGCAGTACTTC.

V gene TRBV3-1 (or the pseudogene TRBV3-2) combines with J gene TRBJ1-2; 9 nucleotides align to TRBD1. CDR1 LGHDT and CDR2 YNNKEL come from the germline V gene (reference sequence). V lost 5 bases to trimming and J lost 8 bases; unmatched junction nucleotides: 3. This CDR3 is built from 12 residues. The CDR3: CASSKTGGGYTF. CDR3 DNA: TGTGCCAGCAGCAAAACAGGGGGCGGCTACACCTTC.

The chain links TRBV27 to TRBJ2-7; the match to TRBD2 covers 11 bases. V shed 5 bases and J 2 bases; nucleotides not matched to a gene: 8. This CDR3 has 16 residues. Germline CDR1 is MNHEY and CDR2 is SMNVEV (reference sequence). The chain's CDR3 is CASSPNSSGRTYEQYF. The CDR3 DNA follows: TGTGCCAGCAGTCCGAATTCTAGCGGGAGGACCTACGAGCAGTACTTC.